This TCR beta chain is from a study of blood T cells in healthy people across ages. General study findings and limits: Roughly linear age-related decline in beta diversity appeared, significant by age about 40. Naive CD4+ cells and diversity were both higher in long-lived donors than in aged donors. Diversity estimates drawn from one million T cells were deemed underestimates.

This clonotype appeared a few times. Its antigen is still unknown. The CDR3 loop spans 15 amino acids. CDR1 and CDR2 from the germline V gene are LNHDA and SQIVND (reference sequence). V gave up 3 bases and J gave up 0 bases, with 10 bases separating them. A second PCR of roughly 7 to 11 cycles used a sample-barcoded 5' primer and a J-beta primer mix. Unique molecular identifiers of 12 random nucleotides labeled each cDNA. TCRdb recomputed calls from the 5' RACE reads with MiXCR, one row per CDR3 protein. Of about 720,000 distinct CDR3 sequences in the sample, 22% were seen once. This receptor was identified in a man in his 70s in good health. This chain uses TRBV19 with TRBJ2-3, with D tentatively TRBD2 (5 bases). The sequenced material came from blood. The CDR3: CASSIRRTSTDTQYF. Here the CDR3 DNA reads TGTGCCAGTAGTATTCGTAGGACTAGCACAGATACGCAGTATTTT.